This T cell receptor beta chain was sequenced during a study of breast tumors, draining lymph nodes, adjacent tissues. Findings and caveats of the study: Compared with lymph nodes, tumors were less diverse; compared with nontumor tissue, more.

Germline CDR1 is DFQATT and CDR2 is SNEGSKA (reference sequence). Trimming shortened V by 5 bases and J by 7 bases, and 18 bases separated the two germline ends. This CDR3 contains 13 residues. The lymph nodes were axillary draining lymph nodes from breast cancer patients. TCRdb re-derived calls from the multiplex PCR reads in MiXCR, one entry per CDR3 protein. This table holds 150,000 to 200,000 distinct CDR3 sequences, 30% to 35% found once. This clonotype was detected many times. Its antigen is unidentified. The chain is built from TRBV20-1 and TRBJ2-7, with a weak D call TRBD2 (6 bases). This clonotype originated in a female donor with breast cancer. Some clones in this sample may be carry-over from other donors' samples. The specimen sequenced was axillary lymph node tissue. CDR3 nucleotides: TGCAGTGCTGGAGCGGGTGCAACTGATGAGCAGTACTTC. Amino acid sequence: CSAGAGATDEQYF.